This passage covers 2 T cell receptor beta chains from one sample sequenced in a study of T cells in Graves' hyperthyroidism and ophthalmopathy. Amplification yielded TCR beta CDR3 regions, with RNA transcripts as the source. Initially, a first-round RT-PCR of the TCR CDR3 employed the HTBI primer set. TCRdb re-derived calls from the multiplex PCR reads in MiXCR, one entry per CDR3 protein. The table includes approximately 700,000 distinct CDR3 sequences, approximately 16% detected once. The sequencing sample was made of blood. All receptors derive from a man between 18 and 29 years old with Graves' hyperthyroidism.

This clonotype came up many times. The rearrangement uses TRBV2 and TRBJ2-1, with 7 nucleotides matching TRBD2. This CDR3 comprises 15 residues. Per the germline V gene, CDR1 is SNHLY and CDR2 is FYNNEI. Losses at the gene ends were 4 bases for V and 5 bases for J; bases not matched to a gene: 8. Here the CDR3 DNA reads TGTGCCAGCAGTGTTGGCCTAGCGGCTGACAATGAGCAGTTCTTC. Protein sequence: CASSVGLAADNEQFF.

This clonotype was counted many times. This chain joins TRBV14 and TRBJ2-1; TRBD1 is a possible D gene (5 bases). V shed 4 bases and J shed 4 bases, with 8 bases lying between them. CDR1 SGHDN and CDR2 FVKESK come from the germline V gene. The CDR3 loop spans 13 amino acids. CDR3 amino acids: CASSPKGYNEQFF. The CDR3 coding sequence is TGTGCCAGCAGCCCTAAGGGGTACAATGAGCAGTTCTTC.